Listed below are T cell receptor beta chains from one sample, sequenced in a study of T cell responses to AZD1222 COVID-19 vaccine. TCRdb's table, derived via immunoSEQ multiplex PCR, lists solely in-frame clones and lacks some. The data show about 85,000 clones, approximately 90% seen once. Sequenced material: peripheral blood, taken 28 days after the second AZD1222 dose. These receptors were taken from an adult who received the AZD1222 COVID-19 vaccine. CDR3s include the opening cysteine and the closing phenylalanine or tryptophan. The D gene is left open where the match is weak.

V: TRBV7-6
D: TRBD2
J: TRBJ2-7
length: 16
DNA: TGTGCCAGCAGCTTAGGGACTAGCGGGAGTCTTTCCGAGCAGTACTTC
CDR3: CASSLGTSGSLSEQYF

V: TRBV5-8
D: -
J: TRBJ1-1
length: 15
DNA: TGTGCCAGCAGCTTGGGAGGTACGGTGAACACTGAAGCTTTCTTT
CDR3: CASSLGGTVNTEAFF

V: TRBV24-1
D: -
J: TRBJ2-3
length: 12
DNA: TGTGCCACCAGTGAGGAGGGGGATACGCAGTATTTT
CDR3: CATSEEGDTQYF

V: TRBV28
D: -
J: TRBJ1-5
length: 14
DNA: TGTGCCAGCAGTTCCGGACAGTCCAATCAGCCCCAGCATTTT
CDR3: CASSSGQSNQPQHF

V: TRBV28
D: TRBD1
J: TRBJ2-2
length: 15
DNA: TGTGCCAGCAGTTTAAGGACAGGGCACACCGGGGAGCTGTTTTTT
CDR3: CASSLRTGHTGELFF

V: TRBV19
D: -
J: TRBJ1-1
length: 15
DNA: TGTGCCAGTAGTATTCTCAACCTTCAGGGGTCTGAAGCTTTCTTT
CDR3: CASSILNLQGSEAFF

V: TRBV28
D: TRBD1
J: TRBJ1-2
length: 14
DNA: TGTGCCAGCAGCCAGACAGGGGGCGCGGTGGGCTACACCTTC
CDR3: CASSQTGGAVGYTF

V: TRBV3-1/TRBV3-2
D: TRBD1
J: TRBJ2-7
length: 15
DNA: TGTGCCAGCAGCGAGGGACAGGGTGTCTCCTACGAGCAGTACTTC
CDR3: CASSEGQGVSYEQYF

V: TRBV12-3/TRBV12-4
D: -
J: TRBJ2-7
length: 12
DNA: TGTGCCAGCAGTTTAACAGTGGGCGAGCAGTACTTC
CDR3: CASSLTVGEQYF

V: TRBV5-1
D: -
J: TRBJ1-3
length: 15
DNA: TGCGCCAGCAGCTTGGTTAGTTCCGGTACGGACACCATATATTTT
CDR3: CASSLVSSGTDTIYF